What follows are 17 T cell receptor beta chains derived from one specimen sequenced in a study of T cells in Graves' hyperthyroidism and ophthalmopathy. Amplification of TCR beta CDR3 regions used RNA as the template. Carried out on the TCR CDR3, a first-round RT-PCR used the HTBI primer set. One entry per CDR3 protein, called by TCRdb with MiXCR from the multiplex PCR reads. Among 150,000 or so distinct CDR3 sequences, approximately 24% were seen once, and the ten largest hold around two thirds. Sequencing used blood. The source is a woman between 45 and 60 years old with Graves' hyperthyroidism that later progressed to Graves' ophthalmopathy.

This chain joins TRBV19 and TRBJ1-1, with D possibly being TRBD1 (6 bases). The length of the CDR3 is 15 residues. The V gene's germline CDR1 is LNHDA and CDR2 SQIVND (reference sequence). Trimming stripped 6 bases from V and 5 bases from J, with 19 bases between. Written as DNA, the CDR3 is TGTGCCAGTAGCGATATGACAGGACGAATGACTGAAGCTTTCTTT. Encoded protein: CASSDMTGRMTEAFF. Variable domain in full (rest from reference TRBV19 and TRBJ1-1): DGGITQSPKYLFRKEGQNVTLSCEQNLNHDAMYWYRQDPGQGLRLIYYSQIVNDFQKGDIAEGYSVSREKKESFPLTVTSAQKNPTAFYLCASSDMTGRMTEAFFGQGTRLTVV.

Many counts were recorded for this clonotype. The rearrangement joins TRBV30 to TRBJ1-3; no clear D gene. CDR1 GTSNPN and CDR2 SVGIG come from the germline V gene (reference sequence). V was pared by 2 bases and J by 1 base, with 6 bases between. The CDR3 spans 13 residues. The CDR3 DNA reads as TGTGCCTGGAGTAAAGTATCTGGAAACACCATATATTTT. This codes for CAWSKVSGNTIYF.

This clonotype was detected ten times or more. The genes are TRBV25-1 and TRBJ1-6; 7 nucleotides align to TRBD1. The CDR3 length is 14 residues. The V gene end was trimmed by 8 bases and the J gene end by 7 bases; junction bases not matched to a gene: 8. Germline CDR1 reads MGHDK; CDR2 reads SYGVNS. This CDR3 reads CASVQGLGNSPLHF. The CDR3 DNA sequence: TGTGCCAGCGTACAGGGGCTCGGGAATTCACCCCTCCACTTT.

Many counts were recorded for this clonotype. The J gene is TRBJ2-5, the V gene TRBV3-1; D could derive from TRBD1 or TRBD2 (6 bases each). V lost 1 base and J lost 3, with 21 bases in between. CDR1 is LGHDT, CDR2 YNNKEL, per germline (reference sequence). The CDR3 is made up of 18 amino acids. CDR3 protein: CASSQGKGGSREKETQYF. As DNA, the CDR3 is TGTGCCAGCAGCCAAGGGAAAGGGGGGAGCCGAGAAAAAGAGACCCAGTACTTC.

The CDR3 is CASSLSGVAGTGNSPLHF. The CDR3 DNA reads TGTGCCAGCAGCTTATCAGGCGTGGCGGGGACAGGCAATTCACCCCTCCACTTT. This chain connects TRBV7-3 to TRBJ1-6; 8 nucleotides line up with TRBD1. The CDR3 totals 18 residues. Germline V gives CDR1 SGHTA, CDR2 FQGTGA. Germline trimming cut 2 bases from V and 7 bases from J; bases unmatched to any gene: 13.

The CDR3: CASSLRLAGGYEQFF. The CDR3, as DNA: TGTGCCAGCAGTTTAAGGCTAGCGGGAGGGTATGAGCAGTTCTTC. The rearrangement uses TRBV27 and TRBJ2-1; 12 nucleotides agree with TRBD2. After removal of 2 bases from V and 8 bases from J, the junction contained 4 bases not matched to a gene. CDR1 and CDR2 (germline): MNHEY, SMNVEV (reference sequence). The CDR3 spans 15 residues.

The table lists this clonotype with a few counts. J is TRBJ2-5 and V is TRBV7-2, with D possibly TRBD2 on 5 matching bases. V was cut by 1 base and J by 4 bases, with 10 bases left in between. CDR3 length: 14 amino acids. Germline V lookup: CDR1 SGHTA, CDR2 FQGNSA. In DNA, the CDR3 is TGTGCCAGCAGCTTAGACTTCGGGATAGAGACCCAGTACTTC. Its translation: CASSLDFGIETQYF. The full variable domain, in which reference TRBV7-2 and TRBJ2-5 provide the parts outside the CDR3, is GAGVSQSPSNKVTEKGKDVELRCDPISGHTALYWYRQSLGQGLEFLIYFQGNSAPDKSGLPSDRFSAERTGGSVSTLTIQRTQQEDSAVYLCASSLDFGIETQYFGPGTRLLVL.

The DNA of the CDR3 is TGTGCCAGCAGTTACCGGGCCAGACGCTCTGGGGCCAACGTCCTGACTTTC. Its translation: CASSYRARRSGANVLTF. The V gene is TRBV6-6, the J gene TRBJ2-6; no firm D call. V was clipped by 2 bases and J by 0 bases, with 11 bases between them. The V gene's germline CDR1 is MNHNY and CDR2 SVGAGI (reference sequence). There are 17 residues in the CDR3.

The chain links TRBV27 to TRBJ1-4; D may be TRBD1 (5 bases). Germline V gene data show CDR1 as MNHEY and CDR2 as SMNVEV (reference sequence). The CDR3 totals 13 residues. The ends were cut back, 2 bases at V and 8 bases at J, with 9 bases in the middle. The DNA for the CDR3 is TGTGCCAGCAGTTTACAGGGAGGAGAAAAACTGTTTTTT. As protein: CASSLQGGEKLFF.

This clonotype was seen at least ten times. The chain employs TRBV7-8 and TRBJ1-5; D not certain. CDR1 is SGHVS and CDR2 is FQNEAQ in the germline V gene. The V gene lost 3 bases and the J gene lost 0 bases, with 6 bases spanning the gap. CDR3 size: 14 residues. CDR3 protein: CASSFDNSNQPQHF. CDR3 bases: TGTGCCAGCAGCTTCGACAATAGCAATCAGCCCCAGCATTTT. The full variable domain, rest sourced from reference TRBV7-8 and TRBJ1-5, is GAGVSQSPRYKVAKRGQDVALRCDPISGHVSLFWYQQALGQGPEFLTYFQNEAQLDKSGLPSDRFFAERPEGSVSTLKIQRTQQEDSAVYLCASSFDNSNQPQHFGDGTRLSIL.

This clonotype was picked up many times. The rearrangement joins TRBV5-1 to TRBJ2-7, with a possible D match to TRBD1 (6 bases). V lost 4 bases, J lost 4 bases, and 15 bases lay in between. Per the germline V gene, CDR1 is SGHRS and CDR2 is YFSETQ. This CDR3 is 14 amino acids long. CDR3: CASSGDTGMYEQYF. Here the CDR3 DNA reads TGCGCCAGCAGCGGGGACACCGGAATGTACGAGCAGTACTTC. The entire variable domain, with the rest obtained from reference TRBV5-1 and TRBJ2-7, is as follows: KAGVTQTPRYLIKTRGQQVTLSCSPISGHRSVSWYQQTPGQGLQFLFEYFSETQRNKGNFPGRFSGRQFSNSRSEMNVSTLELGDSALYLCASSGDTGMYEQYFGPGTRLTVT.

The V call is TRBV19, the J call TRBJ2-2; 10 bases match TRBD2. This CDR3 spans 17 amino acids. V lost 3 bases, J lost 4 bases, and 8 bases stayed unmatched. Germline V CDR1 and CDR2: LNHDA, SQIVND (reference sequence). The CDR3 nucleotides read TGTGCCAGTAGTATGGAGCTAGCGGGAGCGGTCACCGGGGAGCTGTTTTTT. Amino acids: CASSMELAGAVTGELFF.

This clonotype was seen many times. The chain uses TRBV7-8 and TRBJ2-3, with a tentative D call TRBD2 (6 bases). Trimming removed 1 base at V and 2 bases at J, with 10 bases between. Germline loops: CDR1 SGHVS, CDR2 FQNEAQ. The CDR3 spans 15 residues. The CDR3 nucleotides read TGTGCCAGCAGCTTAGATGGGGGGACCACAGATACGCAGTATTTT. Protein: CASSLDGGTTDTQYF.

Many counts were recorded for this clonotype. The chain couples TRBV6-1 to TRBJ1-5, with TRBD1 identical over 8 bases. After removal of 6 bases from V and 4 bases from J, the junction contained 8 bases not matched to a gene. The CDR3 is 15 residues long. CDR1 MNHNS and CDR2 SASEGT come from the germline V gene. CDR3 loop: CASRKGTGGNQPQHF. The CDR3 region has the DNA TGTGCCAGCAGAAAAGGGACAGGTGGGAATCAGCCCCAGCATTTT.

This chain links TRBV4-1 with TRBJ2-7, with 9 nucleotides matching TRBD2. In germline, CDR1 is MGHRA, CDR2 YSYEKL. Unmatched junction bases numbered 3, after V lost 1 base and J lost 2 bases. The CDR3 loop spans 15 amino acids. The CDR3 region has the DNA TGCGCCAGCAGCCAAGTTAGCGGGAGTACCTACGAGCAGTACTTC. Translation gives CASSQVSGSTYEQYF.

CDR3 in DNA: TGTGCCAGCAGTTTCCTGGCTAGCGGGAGTCGGGAGACCCAGTACTTC. Amino acid sequence: CASSFLASGSRETQYF. The chain couples TRBV28 to TRBJ2-5; TRBD2 aligns across 10 bases. The CDR3 covers 16 residues. Germline V gene sequence: CDR1 MDHEN, CDR2 SYDVKM. V shed 3 bases, J shed 5 bases, and the junction held 9 bases outside the gene matches.

This clonotype was seen only a few times. The rearrangement links TRBV9 to TRBJ2-3; D might be TRBD2 (6 bases). CDR1 and CDR2 (germline): SGDLS, YYNGEE. This CDR3 has 15 residues. V lost 0 bases to trimming and J lost 4 bases, with 12 bases between them. Written as DNA, the CDR3 is TGTGCCAGCAGCGTAGCAGCGGGTAGCGCAGATACGCAGTATTTT. It is translated as CASSVAAGSADTQYF.